Below, 7 T cell receptor beta chains from the same sample are listed, as sequenced in a study of blood T cell repertoires in COVID-19. The table came from immunoSEQ multiplex PCR; TCRdb's copy has only in-frame clones and leaves some out. The sample has some 130,000 clones; about nine tenths are singletons. Specimen: peripheral blood. These receptors were obtained from a woman between 65 and 79 years old with COVID-19, enrolled during active disease.

This clone has just one count. The V call is TRBV2, the J call TRBJ1-5, with TRBD1 as a possible D gene (6 bases). Per germline, CDR1 SNHLY and CDR2 FYNNEI. The CDR3 runs 15 residues. Trimming cost V 0 bases and J 5 bases, with 11 bases left between them. The CDR3 region is CASSEARGWYQPQHF. CDR3 nucleotides: TGTGCCAGCAGTGAAGCCAGGGGCTGGTATCAGCCCCAGCATTTT.

The table lists this clone with a few counts. The rearrangement joins TRBV5-1 to TRBJ2-7; tentative D call: TRBD2 (6 bases). CDR1 SGHRS and CDR2 YFSETQ come from the germline V gene. This CDR3 contains 17 residues. V lost 4 bases and J 0 bases, leaving 20 bases between the germline ends. The CDR3 nucleotides read TGCGCCAGCAGCGTAAACCCGGGACGGGGGACCTCCTACGAGCAGTACTTC. It codes for CASSVNPGRGTSYEQYF.

The J gene is TRBJ1-1, the V gene TRBV12-5; no clear D. The CDR3 spans 16 residues. Looked up from germline, CDR1 is LGHNT and CDR2 is FRNRAP. Trimming took 5 bases from V and 0 from J, leaving 16 bases between them. CDR3 sequence: CASGQGGGFMNTEAFF. The CDR3, as DNA: TGTGCTAGTGGTCAAGGAGGCGGGTTTATGAACACTGAAGCTTTCTTT.

V is TRBV5-1 and J is TRBJ2-7, with TRBD1 as a possible D gene (6 bases). The V end was cut by 0 bases, the J end by 2 bases, with 9 bases between. This CDR3 is 14 amino acids long. In germline, CDR1 is SGHRS, CDR2 YFSETQ. CDR3 region: CASSLDRATYEQYF. DNA of the CDR3: TGCGCCAGCAGCTTGGACAGGGCCACCTACGAGCAGTACTTC.

The chain links TRBV3-1 (or the pseudogene TRBV3-2) to TRBJ2-1; 7 bases fit TRBD1. The CDR3 totals 15 residues. The ends lost 4 bases at V and 0 bases at J; junction bases unmatched: 3. CDR1 and CDR2 from the germline V gene are LGHDT and YNNKEL (reference sequence). The chain's CDR3 is CASSRDRSSYNEQFF. CDR3 sequence (DNA): TGTGCCAGCAGCCGGGACAGAAGCTCCTACAATGAGCAGTTCTTC.

V usage is TRBV7-9 and J usage is TRBJ2-3, with no clear D. Per germline, CDR1 SEHNR and CDR2 FQNEAQ (reference sequence). This CDR3 has 15 amino acids. Trimming shortened V by 1 base and J by 0 bases, and 8 bases separated the two germline ends. In DNA form, the CDR3 reads TGTGCCAGCAGCTTAGTAGGCGGCAGCACAGATACGCAGTATTTT. Encoded protein: CASSLVGGSTDTQYF.

CDR3 sequence (DNA): TGCGCCAGCAGCTTGGCCGGCTCTGGAAACACCATATATTTT. Translating gives CASSLAGSGNTIYF. This chain links TRBV5-1 with TRBJ1-3; D is unclear. Germline V gene sequence: CDR1 SGHRS, CDR2 YFSETQ. The V end lost 0 bases, the J end lost 0 bases, and 4 bases lay between the germline ends. The CDR3 loop spans 14 amino acids.